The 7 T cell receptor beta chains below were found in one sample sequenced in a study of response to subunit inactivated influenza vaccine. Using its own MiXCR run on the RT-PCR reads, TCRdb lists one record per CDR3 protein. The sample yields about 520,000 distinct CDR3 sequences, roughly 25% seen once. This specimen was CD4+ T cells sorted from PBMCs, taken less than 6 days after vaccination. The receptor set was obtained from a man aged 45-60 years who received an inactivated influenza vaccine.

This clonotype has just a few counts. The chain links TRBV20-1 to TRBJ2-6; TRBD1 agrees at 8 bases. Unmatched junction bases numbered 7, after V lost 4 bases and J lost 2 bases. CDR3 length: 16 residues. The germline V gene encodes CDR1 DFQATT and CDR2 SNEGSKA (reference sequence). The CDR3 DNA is TGCAGTGCTACCAGGGGGCTTTCTGCTGGGGCCAACGTCCTGACTTTC. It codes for CSATRGLSAGANVLTF.

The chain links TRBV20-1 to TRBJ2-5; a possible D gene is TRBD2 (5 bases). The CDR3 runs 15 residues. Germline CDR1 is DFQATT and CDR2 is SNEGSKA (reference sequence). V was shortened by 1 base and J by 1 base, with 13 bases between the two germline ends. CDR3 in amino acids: CSARAPAVGQETQYF. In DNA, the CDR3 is TGCAGTGCTAGAGCACCAGCGGTAGGCCAAGAGACCCAGTACTTC.

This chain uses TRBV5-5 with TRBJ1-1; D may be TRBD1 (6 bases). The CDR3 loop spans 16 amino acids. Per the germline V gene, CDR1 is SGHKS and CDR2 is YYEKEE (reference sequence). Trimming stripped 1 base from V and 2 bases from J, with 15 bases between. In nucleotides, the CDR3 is TGTGCCAGCAGCTTGATACTCGGGGGCGGAAACACTGAAGCTTTCTTT. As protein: CASSLILGGGNTEAFF. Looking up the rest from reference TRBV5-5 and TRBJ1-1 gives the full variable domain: DAGVTQSPTHLIKTRGQQVTLRCSPISGHKSVSWYQQVLGQGPQFIFQYYEKEERGRGNFPDRFSARQFPNYSSELNVNALLLGDSALYLCASSLILGGGNTEAFFGQGTRLTVV.

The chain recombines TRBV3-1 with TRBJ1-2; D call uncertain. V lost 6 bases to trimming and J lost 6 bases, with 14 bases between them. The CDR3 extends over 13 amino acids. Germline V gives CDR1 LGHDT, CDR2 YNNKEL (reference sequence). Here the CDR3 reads CASSRTAAHGYTF. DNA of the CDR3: TGTGCCAGCAGTCGCACAGCGGCCCATGGCTACACCTTC.

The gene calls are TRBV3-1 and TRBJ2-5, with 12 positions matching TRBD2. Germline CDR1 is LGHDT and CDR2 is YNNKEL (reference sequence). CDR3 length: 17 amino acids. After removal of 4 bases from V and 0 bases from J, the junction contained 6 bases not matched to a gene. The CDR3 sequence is CASSLRTSGIYQETQYF. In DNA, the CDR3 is TGTGCCAGCAGCCTTCGGACTAGCGGGATTTACCAAGAGACCCAGTACTTC.

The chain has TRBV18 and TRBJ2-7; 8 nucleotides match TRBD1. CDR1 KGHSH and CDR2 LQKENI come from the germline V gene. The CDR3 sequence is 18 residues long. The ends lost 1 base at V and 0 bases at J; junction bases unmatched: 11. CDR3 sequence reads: CASSPRSPDRGSSYEQYF. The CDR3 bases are TGTGCCAGCTCACCACGAAGCCCCGACAGGGGAAGCTCCTACGAGCAGTACTTC.

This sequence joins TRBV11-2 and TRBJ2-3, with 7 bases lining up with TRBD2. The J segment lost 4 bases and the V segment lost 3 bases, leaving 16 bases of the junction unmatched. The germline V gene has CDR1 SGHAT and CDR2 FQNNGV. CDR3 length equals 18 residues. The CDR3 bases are TGTGCCAGCAGCTTTTTTCTGGGAGCGACTAGCTACTCAGATACGCAGTATTTT. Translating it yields CASSFFLGATSYSDTQYF.